These 3 T cell receptor beta chains originate from one sample sequenced in a study of T cell responses to AZD1222 COVID-19 vaccine. Some clones are missing from TCRdb's copy, which holds only in-frame ones; the method was immunoSEQ multiplex PCR. The profile shows about 81,000 clones, 75% to 95% of them singletons. Sequences were derived from peripheral blood, sampled 28 days after the second AZD1222 dose. These receptors came from an adult who received the AZD1222 COVID-19 vaccine.

The CDR3 sequence is CASSSRTSRGDEQFF. The CDR3 DNA reads TGTGCCAGTAGTAGCAGGACTAGCCGTGGGGATGAGCAGTTCTTC. The chain carries TRBV19 and TRBJ2-1; TRBD2 matches at 8 bases. The CDR3 runs to 15 residues. J was trimmed by 8 bases and V by 4 bases; bases with no gene match: 10. Per the germline V gene, CDR1 is LNHDA and CDR2 is SQIVND (reference sequence).

This CDR3 is CAISESTGVANEQYF. CDR3 bases: TGTGCCATCAGTGAGTCAACAGGGGTTGCCAACGAGCAGTACTTC. V is TRBV10-3 and J is TRBJ2-7, with 7 bases aligning to TRBD1. The germline CDR1 and CDR2 sequences are ENHRY and SYGVKD. The J segment lost 5 bases and the V segment lost 0 bases, leaving 7 bases of the junction unmatched. CDR3 length equals 15 residues.

V is TRBV28 and J is TRBJ2-3; D ambiguous. Deletions cut 8 bases from V and 1 base from J, with 10 bases between. The CDR3 is 13 amino acids. The V gene's germline CDR1 is MDHEN and CDR2 SYDVKM. In DNA form, the CDR3 reads TGTGCCAGCGCAACTCGCGGCACAGATACGCAGTATTTT. The encoded protein is CASATRGTDTQYF.